This TCR beta chain was sequenced for a study of vaccination and CD4 T cells after COVID-19. The overall study: Cells were stimulated with overlapping spike peptides from SARS-CoV-2, HCoV-NL63, HCoV-OC43 and HCoV-229E. Cultures acting as controls obtained a CEFX pool, an HIV-1 Nef pool, or no peptide.

To note about this clonotype: What it recognizes is unknown.

Treatment of the sample: approximately nine-day PBMC culture with coronavirus spike peptide pools or control peptides (ViraFEST assay). Scientists ran DNA taken from cultured CD4+ T cells through the Oncomine TCR Beta short-read assay for sequencing. TCRdb called the PCR reads again in MiXCR, with one record for every CDR3 protein. The data show approximately 15,000 distinct CDR3 sequences, about half seen once. With 5 bases clipped from V and 2 bases from J, the junction kept 11 bases outside the gene matches. The CDR3 extends over 16 amino acids. Germline V lookup: CDR1 SGHTA, CDR2 FQGNSA. What was sequenced was CD4+ T cells from blood, cultured in vitro. The J gene is TRBJ2-7, the V gene TRBV7-2, with TRBD1 matching 8 bases. The receptor's source is a human donor who had recovered from COVID-19. As DNA, the CDR3 is TGTGCCAGCAGCCGTATTCAGGGGGCCGGCGCCTACGAGCAGTACTTC. It yields the protein CASSRIQGAGAYEQYF.